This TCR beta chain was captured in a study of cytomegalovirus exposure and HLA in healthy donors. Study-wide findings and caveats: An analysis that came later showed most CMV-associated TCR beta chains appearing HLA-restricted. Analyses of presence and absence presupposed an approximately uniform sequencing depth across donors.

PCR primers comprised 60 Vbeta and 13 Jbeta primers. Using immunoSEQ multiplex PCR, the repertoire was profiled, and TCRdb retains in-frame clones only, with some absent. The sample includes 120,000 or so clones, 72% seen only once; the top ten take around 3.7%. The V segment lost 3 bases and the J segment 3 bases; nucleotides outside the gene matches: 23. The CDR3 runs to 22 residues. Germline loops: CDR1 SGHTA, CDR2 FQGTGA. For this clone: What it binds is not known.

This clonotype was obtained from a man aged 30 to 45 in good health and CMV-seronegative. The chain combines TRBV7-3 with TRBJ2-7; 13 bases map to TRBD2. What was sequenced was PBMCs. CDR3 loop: CASSFNISFGTSGAKTGYEQYF. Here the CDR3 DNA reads TGTGCCAGCAGCTTCAATATCTCCTTTGGGACTAGCGGGGCTAAGACGGGCTACGAGCAGTACTTC.